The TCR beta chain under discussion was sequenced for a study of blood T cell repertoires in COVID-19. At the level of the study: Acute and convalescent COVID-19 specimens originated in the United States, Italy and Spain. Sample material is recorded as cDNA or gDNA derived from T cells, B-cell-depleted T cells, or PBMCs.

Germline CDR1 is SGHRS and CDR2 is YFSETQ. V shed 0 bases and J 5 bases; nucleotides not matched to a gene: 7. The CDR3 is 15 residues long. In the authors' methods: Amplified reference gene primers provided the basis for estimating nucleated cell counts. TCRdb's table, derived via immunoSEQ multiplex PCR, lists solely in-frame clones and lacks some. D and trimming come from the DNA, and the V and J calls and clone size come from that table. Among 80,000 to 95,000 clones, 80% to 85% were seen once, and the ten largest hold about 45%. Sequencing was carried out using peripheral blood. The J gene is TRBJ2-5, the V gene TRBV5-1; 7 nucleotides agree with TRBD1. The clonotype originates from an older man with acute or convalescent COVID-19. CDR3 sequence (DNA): TGCGCCAGCAGCTTGGTGCAGGGGGTTGGGGAGACCCAGTACTTC. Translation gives CASSLVQGVGETQYF.